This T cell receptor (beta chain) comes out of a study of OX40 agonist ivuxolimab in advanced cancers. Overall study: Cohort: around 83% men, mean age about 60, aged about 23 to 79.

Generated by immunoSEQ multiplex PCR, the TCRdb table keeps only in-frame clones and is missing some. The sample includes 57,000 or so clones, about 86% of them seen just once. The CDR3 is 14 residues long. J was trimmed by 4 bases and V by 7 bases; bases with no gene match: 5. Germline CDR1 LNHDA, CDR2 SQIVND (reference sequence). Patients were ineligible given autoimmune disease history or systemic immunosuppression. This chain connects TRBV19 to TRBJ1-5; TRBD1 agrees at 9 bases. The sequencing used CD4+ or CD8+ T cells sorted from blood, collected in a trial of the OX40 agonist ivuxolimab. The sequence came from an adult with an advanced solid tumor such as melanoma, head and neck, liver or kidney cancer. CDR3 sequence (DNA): TGTGCCAGTACCCGGACAGGGGCGAATCAGCCCCAGCATTTT. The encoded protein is CASTRTGANQPQHF.